The 27 T cell receptor beta chains below all came from one sample that was sequenced in a study of shared clonotypes between healthy human individuals. Profiling relied on immunoSEQ multiplex PCR, and the TCRdb table lists in-frame clones only, not all of them. The table has some 500,000 clones, almost 97% seen once. The sequencing input was naive CD4+ T cells sorted from blood. Subset meaning: CD45RA+ positively selected. The receptors were sampled from a woman in her twenties or thirties in good health.

In this sample, this clone turned up a few times. The chain employs TRBV18 and TRBJ1-3; D unclear. The V end was cut by 3 bases, the J end by 4 bases, with 10 bases between. Germline CDR1 and CDR2: KGHSH and LQKENI. This CDR3 spans 14 amino acids. CDR3 DNA: TGTGCCAGCTCACCGGATCCGGGGGGAAACACCATATATTTT. This gives the protein CASSPDPGGNTIYF.

V and J are TRBV5-8 and TRBJ1-1, with unresolved D. The ends were cut back, 1 base at V and 1 base at J, with 17 bases in the middle. This CDR3 has 17 residues. The germline gives CDR1 SGHTS, CDR2 YDEGEE. Here the CDR3 reads CASSLSGGSWRNTEAFF. The CDR3 DNA is TGTGCCAGCAGCTTGTCGGGTGGATCGTGGCGGAACACTGAAGCTTTCTTT.

CDR3 in amino acids: CASNTNEDTEAFF. The CDR3 nucleotides read TGTGCCAGCAACACCAACGAGGACACTGAAGCTTTCTTT. J is TRBJ1-1 and V is TRBV2; D ambiguous. In germline, CDR1 is SNHLY, CDR2 FYNNEI. V was clipped by 7 bases and J by 3 bases, with 12 bases between them. This CDR3 has 13 residues.

The table lists this clone with a count of one. The rearrangement links TRBV27 to TRBJ2-5, with 12 bases fitting TRBD2. V dropped 5 bases and J dropped 3; count of bases not matched to a gene: 4. The CDR3 is 15 amino acids. Per germline, CDR1 MNHEY and CDR2 SMNVEV (reference sequence). The CDR3 here is CASSPRLAGEETQYF. The CDR3 DNA sequence: TGTGCCAGCAGTCCTCGACTAGCGGGGGAAGAGACCCAGTACTTC.

This chain connects TRBV11-3 to TRBJ2-2, with D perhaps assigned TRBD1 or TRBD2 (5 bases each). Germline V gene sequence: CDR1 SGHNT, CDR2 YENEEA. Deletions cut 4 bases from V and 6 bases from J, with 15 bases between. The CDR3 loop spans 15 amino acids. In DNA, the CDR3 is TGTGCCAGCAGCTCCACCGGGGCGGGCCCCGGGGAGCTGTTTTTT. Translation gives CASSSTGAGPGELFF.

This chain uses TRBV18 with TRBJ2-5; 9 bases are a match to TRBD1. CDR1 and CDR2 (germline): KGHSH, LQKENI. This CDR3 is 17 amino acids long. The V gene end was trimmed by 1 base and the J gene end by 5 bases; junction bases not matched to a gene: 11. CDR3 amino acids: CASSPRQGDFMLETQYF. In DNA, the CDR3 is TGTGCCAGCTCACCACGACAGGGGGATTTTATGTTGGAGACCCAGTACTTC.

CDR3 amino acids: CASSLATSGSKTQYF. The CDR3, as DNA: TGCGCCAGCAGCTTGGCGACTAGCGGGAGTAAGACCCAGTACTTC. The chain combines TRBV5-1 with TRBJ2-5, with 12 bases matching TRBD2. The V gene end was trimmed by 0 bases and the J gene end by 6 bases; junction bases not matched to a gene: 3. There are 15 residues in the CDR3. CDR1 and CDR2 (germline): SGHRS, YFSETQ.

In the case of this clone: Other DNA sequences in the same sample also yield this CDR3. The chain joins TRBV9 to TRBJ2-7; no definite D call. Germline CDR1 is SGDLS and CDR2 is YYNGEE. Trimming removed 4 bases from V and 3 bases from J, with 5 bases in between. The CDR3 contains 11 residues. The CDR3, as DNA: TGTGCCAGCAGCTCTAGCTACGAGCAGTACTTC. Its protein product is CASSSSYEQYF.

A single count supports this clone. The CDR3 sequence is CASSTQGRQTNYGYTF. The CDR3 bases are TGTGCCAGCAGCACCCAAGGACGGCAGACTAACTATGGCTACACCTTC. V is TRBV21-1 and J is TRBJ1-2. TRBV21-1 is a recognized pseudogene. This CDR3 contains 16 residues.

The chain employs TRBV7-6 and TRBJ2-2; 8 nucleotides match TRBD1. The V and J ends lost 6 bases and 4 bases, in that order; junction bases with no gene match: 4. This CDR3 has 14 residues. Germline CDR1 SGHVS, CDR2 FNYEAQ. CDR3 bases: TGTGCCAGCAGGCAGGGGGCAGGCACCGGGGAGCTGTTTTTT. This sequence encodes CASRQGAGTGELFF.

This clone has just one count. The chain couples TRBV28 to TRBJ1-1; TRBD1 matches 7 bases. Germline loops: CDR1 MDHEN, CDR2 SYDVKM. V trimming: 11 bases; J trimming: 6 bases; junction bases outside the gene matches: 12. The CDR3 totals 13 residues. CDR3 sequence (DNA): TGTGCCGCTCTAGGGGGCGCTTTGGCTGAAGCTTTCTTT. It is translated as CAALGGALAEAFF.

This sequence joins TRBV29-1 and TRBJ1-1; D unresolved. The CDR3 is made up of 12 amino acids. From germline, CDR1 is SQVTM and CDR2 ANQGSEA. V lost 0 bases, J lost 7 bases, and 9 bases lay in between. This CDR3 is CSVEDWTSEAFF. CDR3 DNA: TGCAGCGTTGAAGATTGGACGAGTGAAGCTTTCTTT.

V usage is TRBV28 and J usage is TRBJ1-4; tentatively, D is TRBD1 (5 bases). The CDR3 is made up of 14 amino acids. Germline V gives CDR1 MDHEN, CDR2 SYDVKM. Between the trimmed V and J ends, which lost 7 bases and 3 bases, there was a span of 12 bases. The CDR3: CASTWAGPNEKLFF. Here the CDR3 DNA reads TGTGCCAGCACTTGGGCAGGGCCTAATGAAAAACTGTTTTTT.

V gene TRBV6-5 combines with J gene TRBJ2-7; the match to TRBD1 covers 8 bases. With V trimmed by 2 bases and J by 3 bases, 6 bases remained unmatched. The CDR3 totals 15 residues. Germline V gives CDR1 MNHEY, CDR2 SVGAGI. CDR3 nucleotide sequence: TGTGCCAGCAGTTACGCGGACAGGGTCGGCTACGAGCAGTACTTC. Its translation is CASSYADRVGYEQYF.

CDR3 DNA sequence: TGTGCCAGCAGTTCCCGGCCCCGGACCCAACGGCACAATGAGCAGTTCTTC. Translated: CASSSRPRTQRHNEQFF. This chain joins TRBV7-2 and TRBJ2-1; D is uncertain. V lost 6 bases and J 5 bases, leaving 23 bases between the germline ends. Germline V gives CDR1 SGHTA, CDR2 FQGNSA. The CDR3 sequence is 17 residues long.

This clone appeared a single time. The rearrangement uses TRBV5-1 and TRBJ1-1; D is possibly TRBD1 (5 bases). There are 14 residues in the CDR3. Trimming pared 4 bases from V and 11 bases from J, leaving 21 bases between. Germline lookup yields CDR1 SGHRS and CDR2 YFSETQ. CDR3 amino acids: CASSLTGTTARAFF. In DNA, the CDR3 is TGCGCCAGCAGCCTCACCGGGACCACTGCCAGGGCTTTCTTT.

The chain links TRBV5-1 to TRBJ2-2, with 7 bases aligning to TRBD1. With V trimmed by 2 bases and J by 4 bases, 8 bases remained unmatched. Germline V CDR1 and CDR2: SGHRS, YFSETQ. The CDR3 sequence is 16 residues long. The CDR3 loop reads CASSLVGTDITGELFF. The CDR3 coding sequence is TGCGCCAGCAGCTTAGTCGGGACAGATATCACCGGGGAGCTGTTTTTT. Using reference TRBV5-1 and TRBJ2-2 for the parts outside the CDR3, the full variable domain is KAGVTQTPRYLIKTRGQQVTLSCSPISGHRSVSWYQQTPGQGLQFLFEYFSETQRNKGNFPGRFSGRQFSNSRSEMNVSTLELGDSALYLCASSLVGTDITGELFFGEGSRLTVL.

The genes are TRBV5-1 and TRBJ2-5; the D gene could be TRBD1 or TRBD2 (5 bases each). Matching the DNA end better, TRBJ2-7 makes the J call doubtful. The CDR3 extends over 14 amino acids. Germline V gene sequence: CDR1 SGHRS, CDR2 YFSETQ. Here the CDR3 reads CASSLVQGAYEQYF. The CDR3 DNA sequence: TGCGCCAGCAGCTTGGTTCAGGGAGCGTACGAGCAGTACTTC.

V usage is TRBV28 and J usage is TRBJ2-7; 11 nucleotides agree with TRBD2. This CDR3 contains 15 residues. Germline-derived CDR1 and CDR2 are MDHEN and SYDVKM. V lost 6 bases to trimming and J lost 2 bases; unmatched junction nucleotides: 6. CDR3 amino acids: CASSPGTSGAYEQYF. Written as DNA, the CDR3 is TGTGCCAGCAGCCCAGGGACTAGCGGAGCCTACGAGCAGTACTTC.

V usage is TRBV6-5 and J usage is TRBJ1-1, with D possibly TRBD1 on 5 matching bases. The germline V and J ends were trimmed by 5 bases and 1 base, with 8 bases remaining between them. This CDR3 has 13 residues. CDR1 is MNHEY and CDR2 is SVGAGI in the germline V gene. CDR3 sequence reads: CASSTGPNTEAFF. CDR3 coding DNA: TGTGCCAGCAGTACGGGACCGAACACTGAAGCTTTCTTT.

The chain employs TRBV6-5 and TRBJ2-7; unclear D gene. Germline loops: CDR1 MNHEY, CDR2 SVGAGI. The CDR3 totals 13 residues. Trimming removed 5 bases from V and 2 bases from J, with 10 bases in between. CDR3: CASSQDAAYEQYF. The CDR3 nucleotides read TGTGCCAGCAGTCAGGACGCCGCCTACGAGCAGTACTTC.

V is TRBV29-1 and J is TRBJ2-1; 13 nucleotides match TRBD2. V was pared by 8 bases and J by 7 bases, with 14 bases of the junction left unmatched. The CDR3 has 16 residues. Germline-derived CDR1 and CDR2 are SQVTM and ANQGSEA. The CDR3 DNA reads TGCAGCTTCCGCTGGGGGACTAGCGGGATTGTAAATGAGCAGTTCTTC. Translating it yields CSFRWGTSGIVNEQFF.

The CDR3 DNA reads TGTGCCAGCAGCTATGGGACAGGGGTGGGTGAAAAACTGTTTTTT. It translates to CASSYGTGVGEKLFF. The chain recombines TRBV7-2 with TRBJ1-4; 10 nucleotides match TRBD1. The CDR3 sequence is 15 residues long. CDR1 SGHTA and CDR2 FQGNSA come from the germline V gene. Losses at the gene ends were 4 bases for V and 7 bases for J; bases not matched to a gene: 6.

The chain links TRBV28 to TRBJ2-1; D is ambiguous. Between the trimmed V and J ends, which lost 3 bases and 12 bases, there was a span of 15 bases. CDR1 is MDHEN and CDR2 is SYDVKM in the germline V gene. CDR3 size: 13 residues. The CDR3 DNA reads TGTGCCAGCAGTTTTGGGTGGGAAAGAGCGCAGTTCTTC. This gives the protein CASSFGWERAQFF.

The CDR3 spells CASSREREFEQYF. The CDR3 nucleotides read TGCGCCAGCAGCCGTGAGCGGGAGTTCGAGCAGTACTTC. The J gene is TRBJ2-7, the V gene TRBV5-1, with 8 bases fitting TRBD2. CDR3 length: 13 residues. Germline CDR1 is SGHRS and CDR2 is YFSETQ. V was clipped by 4 bases and J by 6 bases; unmatched bases: 6. Variable domain in full (rest from reference TRBV5-1 and TRBJ2-7): KAGVTQTPRYLIKTRGQQVTLSCSPISGHRSVSWYQQTPGQGLQFLFEYFSETQRNKGNFPGRFSGRQFSNSRSEMNVSTLELGDSALYLCASSREREFEQYFGPGTRLTVT.

This chain connects TRBV6-6 to TRBJ2-3; D is unclear. This CDR3 spans 13 amino acids. CDR1 and CDR2 from the germline V gene are MNHNY and SVGAGI (reference sequence). V shed 10 bases and J shed 3 bases, with 14 bases lying between them. The CDR3 DNA sequence: TGTGCCACTGAGAGGAAGAAAACAGATACGCAGTATTTT. Translation: CATERKKTDTQYF.

The rearrangement links TRBV28 to TRBJ1-1; 9 nucleotides agree with TRBD1. The CDR3 has 18 residues. V trimming: 3 bases; J trimming: 1 base; junction bases outside the gene matches: 12. Per the germline V gene, CDR1 is MDHEN and CDR2 is SYDVKM. This CDR3 reads CASSFPGTGMGRNTEAFF. For the CDR3, the DNA is TGTGCCAGCAGTTTCCCCGGGACAGGGATGGGACGGAACACTGAAGCTTTCTTT.